This T cell receptor beta chain derives from a study of T-cell memory formation after mild COVID-19. TCRdb re-analysed the 5' RACE reads in MiXCR, keeping a single row per CDR3 protein. Among approximately 200,000 distinct CDR3 sequences listed, 15% to 20% were seen once. There are a few counts of this clonotype. Its antigen is not identified. Notes on the study in general: Second-wave clones with a day 37 peak had unconfirmed SARS-CoV-2 specificity.

V lost 1 base and J lost 8, with 11 bases in between. CDR3 size: 14 residues. CDR1 and CDR2 from the germline V gene are SGHTA and FQGNSA. This TCR derives from an adult woman who had mild COVID-19 (a few samples of this study predate the infection). Cell type and time point are not known. The chain joins TRBV7-2 to TRBJ2-2, with D perhaps TRBD2 (6 bases). Sequenced: PBMCs or a T cell subset sorted from them (not recorded which). The CDR3 loop is CASSLELAAGELFF. In DNA form, the CDR3 reads TGTGCCAGCAGCTTAGAACTAGCAGCTGGGGAGCTGTTTTTT. Using reference TRBV7-2 and TRBJ2-2 for the parts outside the CDR3, the full variable domain is GAGVSQSPSNKVTEKGKDVELRCDPISGHTALYWYRQSLGQGLEFLIYFQGNSAPDKSGLPSDRFSAERTGGSVSTLTIQRTQQEDSAVYLCASSLELAAGELFFGEGSRLTVL.